This section outlines one TCR beta chain sequence together with its context. This entry is derived from a study of T-cell reconstitution after alpha-beta-depleted transplantation in children. TCRbeta library construction was performed incorporating unique molecular identifiers. TCRdb ran MiXCR on the PCR reads and lists one entry per CDR3 protein. The sample lists 780,000 or so distinct CDR3 sequences, about 15% occurring once. CDR1 and CDR2 from the germline V gene are SGHRS and YFSETQ. With 7 bases clipped from V and 3 bases from J, the junction kept 7 bases outside the gene matches. The CDR3 totals 14 residues.

Source: PBMCs, mostly from graft donor cells, taken 360 days after TCRalphabeta/CD19-depleted stem cell transplant. This chain connects TRBV5-1 to TRBJ1-2; 9 positions match TRBD1. The sequence was obtained from a male patient between 5 and 17 years old who had a stem cell transplant for acute lymphoblastic leukemia, so the T cells may come from the graft donor. In DNA, the CDR3 is TGCGCCAGCGGTCGGACAGGGGCGGACTATGGCTACACCTTC. It specifies CASGRTGADYGYTF.